This TCR beta chain was sequenced during a study of graft-versus-host responses after intestinal transplantation. The overall study: Recipients had multivisceral, liver-intestinal, or isolated intestinal transplants.

Broader study findings: Maximum circulating GvH clone levels tracked with early post-transplant HvG decreases. Allograft clonal ratios (graft-versus-host to host-versus-graft) were high in patients who had graft-donor T cell macrochimerism.

Germline loops: CDR1 DFQATT, CDR2 SNEGSKA (reference sequence). This CDR3 spans 11 amino acids. About this clone: The target antigen is unknown.

Data came from immunoSEQ multiplex PCR; TCRdb stores just in-frame clones and leaves some out. In the table there are under 90,000 clones, roughly 90% of which are singletons. Sequencing used unstimulated CD4+ T cells sorted from spleen or lymph node cells, obtained before transplant. The origin of this receptor is a human donor who was the organ donor for an intestinal transplant. This sequence joins TRBV20-1 and TRBJ2-1; 11 bases align to TRBD2. CDR3 sequence (DNA): TGCGTAGCGGGAGGGTACAATGAGCAGTTCTTC. The encoded protein is CVAGGYNEQFF.